These T cell receptor beta chains were read from a single sample in a study of neurological immune-mediated disorders. TCRdb used MiXCR to reprocess the 5' RACE reads, holding one entry per CDR3 protein. Altogether roughly 41,000 distinct CDR3 sequences are present, roughly 2% being singletons, with the ten largest covering 2.2%. The specimen sequenced was PBMCs. Receptors were obtained from a woman between 35 and 50 years old with multiple sclerosis. Each CDR3 is given with its conserved first and last residue. A D gene is named only where the DNA matches it firmly. Size values are once, few and many counts, or a class for expanded clones, and some rows have none.

CDR3 DNA,CDR3 protein,V gene,clone size,J gene,CDR3 length,D gene
TGCGCCAGCAGCCTCGGGTCCCCCGGGGAGACCCAGTACTTC,CASSLGSPGETQYF,TRBV5-1,many,TRBJ2-5,14,-
TGCGCCAGCAGCTTCGCGCAGCGGGAGAGCACAGATACGCAGTATTTT,CASSFAQRESTDTQYF,TRBV5-1,many,TRBJ2-3,16,TRBD2
TGCAGTGCGTGGGGACAGGGGGCTCACGGCTACACCTTC,CSAWGQGAHGYTF,TRBV20-1,many,TRBJ1-2,13,TRBD1
TGTGCCAGCAGTTTCAGGGAGTCGACTGAAGCTTTCTTT,CASSFRESTEAFF,TRBV12-3/TRBV12-4,many,TRBJ1-1,13,-
TGCAGTGCGGCCGCAATGACAGGGGTCGACTATGGCTACACCTTC,CSAAAMTGVDYGYTF,TRBV20-1,many,TRBJ1-2,15,TRBD1
TGCAGTGCTCGCCGGATTTTGGAGACCCAGTACTTC,CSARRILETQYF,TRBV20-1,many,TRBJ2-5,12,-
TGTGCCAGCTCACCCCTCGGGGAAAAACTGTTTTTT,CASSPLGEKLFF,TRBV18,many,TRBJ1-4,12,-
TGCAGCGTTGATGGAGCTAGTCGCGAGCAGTACTTC,CSVDGASREQYF,TRBV29-1,many,TRBJ2-7,12,-
TGTGCCAGCAGCTCGGACTTTAGCACAGATACGCAGTATTTT,CASSSDFSTDTQYF,TRBV7-2,many,TRBJ2-3,14,-
TGTGCCAGCAGCCAACTCTCCGGGACTTCTCAAGAGACCCAGTACTTC,CASSQLSGTSQETQYF,TRBV3-1,many,TRBJ2-5,16,-
TGCGCCAGCGCAGGGATGGGCACTGAAGCTTTCTTT,CASAGMGTEAFF,TRBV5-1,many,TRBJ1-1,12,-
TGTGCCATCAAGGGGAGTACTAGCACAGATACGCAGTATTTT,CAIKGSTSTDTQYF,TRBV10-3,many,TRBJ2-3,14,-
TGTGCCAGCAGCTTGGTTGCGGGGGGGCCGGTTACGACAGATACGCAGTATTTT,CASSLVAGGPVTTDTQYF,TRBV11-2,-,TRBJ2-3,18,TRBD2
TGCGCCAGCAGCTTGAAATGGGGACAAGAGACCCAGTACTTC,CASSLKWGQETQYF,TRBV5-1,many,TRBJ2-5,14,-
TGCAGTGCTGGGTGGGGTTTAACTGCAGATACGCAGTATTTT,CSAGWGLTADTQYF,TRBV20-1,many,TRBJ2-3,14,-
TGTGCCAGCAGCCAAGCTGCTGGGGGGGCCAAGAATACGCAGTATTTT,CASSQAAGGAKNTQYF,TRBV3-1,many,TRBJ2-3,16,-
TGCGCCAGCAGACCCGGACTAGCCGGCACAGATACGCAGTATTTT,CASRPGLAGTDTQYF,TRBV5-1,many,TRBJ2-3,15,TRBD2
TGCGCCAGCAGCTTGACAGGGATGAGCACTGAAGCTTTCTTT,CASSLTGMSTEAFF,TRBV5-1,many,TRBJ1-1,14,-
TGTGCCAGCAGCGTAGGGGATTCCGGCTCTGGAAACACCATATATTTT,CASSVGDSGSGNTIYF,TRBV9,few,TRBJ1-3,16,-
TGTGCCACCGGGGGGGAAGTTCACTCTGGGGCCAACGTCCTGACTTTC,CATGGEVHSGANVLTF,TRBV2,many,TRBJ2-6,16,TRBD2
TGTGCCAGCAGCTTGCCCAGGAGCTCTGGAAACACCATATATTTT,CASSLPRSSGNTIYF,TRBV5-6,many,TRBJ1-3,15,-
TGTGCCAGCACCGCACAGGGCCCATCCTACGAGCAGTACTTC,CASTAQGPSYEQYF,TRBV6-5,many,TRBJ2-7,14,-
TGTGCCAGCAGTTTAGCGGCAGGGCTGGAGCAGTACTTC,CASSLAAGLEQYF,TRBV12-3/TRBV12-4,many,TRBJ2-7,13,-
TGCGCCAGCAGCCCTACTCGGCGCGAGCAGTTCTTC,CASSPTRREQFF,TRBV5-1,many,TRBJ2-1,12,-
TGCGCCAGCAGCCTCAACAGGGGGAGGTCTGAAGCTTTCTTT,CASSLNRGRSEAFF,TRBV5-1,many,TRBJ1-1,14,TRBD1
TGCAGTGCTAGAGATCCTTCGAAGGGTGGCGAAAAACTGTTTTTT,CSARDPSKGGEKLFF,TRBV20-1,many,TRBJ1-4,15,-
TGTGCCAGCAGTTACCGGGAGTCCTACGAGCAGTACTTC,CASSYRESYEQYF,TRBV6-5,many,TRBJ2-7,13,-
TGCGCCAGCAGCCCCCCGGGGGGTGGAGATACGCAGTATTTT,CASSPPGGGDTQYF,TRBV5-1,many,TRBJ2-3,14,TRBD2
TGCAGCGTGGCCGAGGCGCGGGGCTCAGATACGCAGTATTTT,CSVAEARGSDTQYF,TRBV29-1,many,TRBJ2-3,14,-
TGTGCCAGCAGCGTAGATTTTGGCCAAACGACATACAATGAGCAGTTCTTC,CASSVDFGQTTYNEQFF,TRBV9,-,TRBJ2-1,17,-
TGCGCCAGCAGCCCGAGCTCCTACAATGAGCAGTTCTTC,CASSPSSYNEQFF,TRBV5-1,many,TRBJ2-1,13,-
TGTGCCAGCAGCTTAGCCCAGGGATACACTGAAGCTTTCTTT,CASSLAQGYTEAFF,TRBV11-2,many,TRBJ1-1,14,-
TGCGCCAGCAGCCAAGATCGATGGAAAAACATATATTTT,CASSQDRWKNIYF,TRBV4-1,-,TRBJ1-3,13,-
TGTGCCAGCAGCTTATCAGGGGATTTCAATCAGCCCCAGCATTTT,CASSLSGDFNQPQHF,TRBV7-2,many,TRBJ1-5,15,-
TGCAGTGCTAGGCTAGCGGGGGGGACAGATACGCAGTATTTT,CSARLAGGTDTQYF,TRBV20-1,few,TRBJ2-3,14,TRBD2
TGTGCCAGCAGCGTGGGCCCCCGATCCTACAATGAGCAGTTCTTC,CASSVGPRSYNEQFF,TRBV9,many,TRBJ2-1,15,-
TGTGCCAGCACCACCGACCGGGCAGGGGCTTCACCCCTCCACTTT,CASTTDRAGASPLHF,TRBV2,many,TRBJ1-6,15,-